This T cell receptor (beta chain) derives from a study of blood T cell repertoires in COVID-19. Methods used by the authors: Amplification with reference gene primers provided the estimates of nucleated cell counts. Repertoires were generated with immunoSEQ multiplex PCR, while TCRdb's copy carries only in-frame clones and drops some. V, J and clone size reflect that table, while D and trimming were determined from the DNA. Of some 68,000 clones listed, roughly nine tenths were seen once; the top ten hold around 7.8%. Seattle cases were enrolled at active infection and followed longitudinally. This receptor was taken from a man aged 40-49 years with COVID-19, enrolled during active disease. The sequenced sample consisted of peripheral blood.

The CDR3: CAWVVEGASNSPLHF. The CDR3 DNA reads TGTGCCTGGGTCGTGGAGGGGGCTTCTAATTCACCCCTCCACTTT. This chain joins TRBV30 and TRBJ1-6; 7 positions match TRBD1. Trimming at V came to 5 bases and at J to 6 bases, leaving 10 bases not matched to a gene. This CDR3 has 15 amino acids. The germline V gene has CDR1 GTSNPN and CDR2 SVGIG (reference sequence).